This T cell receptor beta chain was recovered during a study of CD8 T cells in Susac syndrome. In the study overall: Among the Susac syndrome patients sequenced, about 6 had active disease and eight or nine were in remission.

The authors reverse transcribed roughly 0.5 to 1 ug RNA with random hexamers. The amplification used immunoSEQ multiplex PCR on TCR beta CDR3; it spanned 54 Vbeta and 13 Jbeta. MiXCR, run by TCRdb on the immunoSEQ multiplex PCR reads, gives a single entry per CDR3 protein. The table shows 150,000 or so distinct CDR3 sequences, with approximately 95% occurring only once. The germline V gene encodes CDR1 MNHEY and CDR2 SVGAGI. The CDR3 extends over 13 amino acids. V was shortened by 6 bases and J by 1 base, with 9 bases between the two germline ends. The chain uses TRBV6-5 and TRBJ1-1; D ambiguous. This TCR was recovered from a human donor with Susac syndrome. Sequenced: CD4+ T cells from PBMCs. The CDR3 loop is CASRPVGNTEAFF. CDR3 DNA: TGTGCCAGCAGGCCCGTGGGGAACACTGAAGCTTTCTTT.